Listed below are T cell receptor beta chains from one sample, sequenced in a study of cytomegalovirus exposure and HLA in healthy donors. Only in-frame clones appear in the TCRdb table, and some are missing; sequencing was by immunoSEQ multiplex PCR. The sample carries hundreds of thousands of clones, around nine tenths recorded once. Sequenced input: PBMCs. The source is a woman younger than 30 in good health and CMV-seronegative. Each CDR3 is given with its conserved first and last residue. A D gene is named only where the DNA matches it firmly. Size is stated for part of the rows, as once, few or many counts, or as a class when the clone is expanded.

d_call: NA
v_call: TRBV7-3
j_call: TRBJ2-1
clone_size: NA
cdr3_aa: CASSDHGGEQFF
cdr3_nt: TGTGCCAGCAGCGATCACGGGGGTGAGCAGTTCTTC

d_call: NA
v_call: TRBV5-1
j_call: TRBJ2-4
clone_size: NA
cdr3_aa: CASSANPGGGNIQYF
cdr3_nt: TGCGCCAGCAGCGCAAACCCCGGGGGAGGAAACATTCAGTACTTC

d_call: TRBD1
v_call: TRBV7-2
j_call: TRBJ1-4
clone_size: NA
cdr3_aa: CASSQQGGANEKLFF
cdr3_nt: TGTGCCAGCAGCCAACAGGGGGGAGCTAATGAAAAACTGTTTTTT

d_call: TRBD1
v_call: TRBV12-5
j_call: TRBJ2-7
clone_size: NA
cdr3_aa: CASGIPGQSYEQYF
cdr3_nt: TGTGCTAGTGGAATTCCGGGACAGTCCTACGAGCAGTACTTC

d_call: TRBD1
v_call: TRBV10-2
j_call: TRBJ2-7
clone_size: NA
cdr3_aa: CASSSPGQGKFSYEQYF
cdr3_nt: TGCGCCAGCAGTTCACCGGGACAGGGGAAATTCTCCTACGAGCAGTACTTC

d_call: NA
v_call: TRBV5-1
j_call: TRBJ2-1
clone_size: NA
cdr3_aa: CASTLTSRGYNEQFF
cdr3_nt: TGCGCCAGCACCCTAACTAGCAGAGGGTACAATGAGCAGTTCTTC

d_call: TRBD1
v_call: TRBV19
j_call: TRBJ1-5
clone_size: NA
cdr3_aa: CASSPQGTGPNQPQHF
cdr3_nt: TGTGCCAGTAGTCCACAAGGGACAGGTCCTAATCAGCCCCAGCATTTT

d_call: TRBD1
v_call: TRBV2
j_call: TRBJ1-2
clone_size: NA
cdr3_aa: CASSPTRTGVNYGYTF
cdr3_nt: TGTGCCAGCAGTCCCACACGGACAGGGGTAAACTATGGCTACACCTTC

d_call: NA
v_call: TRBV19
j_call: TRBJ1-2
clone_size: NA
cdr3_aa: CASSSGTNYGYTF
cdr3_nt: TGTGCCAGTAGTTCCGGGACTAACTATGGCTACACCTTC

d_call: NA
v_call: TRBV2
j_call: TRBJ2-7
clone_size: NA
cdr3_aa: CASLGQGAPAPKSSSYEQYF
cdr3_nt: TGTGCCAGCCTAGGGCAGGGCGCCCCTGCGCCAAAGAGTAGTTCCTACGAGCAGTACTTC

d_call: NA
v_call: TRBV6-1
j_call: TRBJ1-5
clone_size: few
cdr3_aa: CASSEQGLPNQPQHF
cdr3_nt: TGTGCCAGCAGTGAACAGGGACTCCCCAATCAGCCCCAGCATTTT

d_call: NA
v_call: TRBV7-2
j_call: TRBJ2-1
clone_size: NA
cdr3_aa: CASGRGRGRNEQFF
cdr3_nt: TGTGCCTCAGGTAGAGGGCGGGGGCGCAATGAGCAGTTCTTC

d_call: NA
v_call: TRBV6-1
j_call: TRBJ2-5
clone_size: NA
cdr3_aa: CASSEYHRVTQYF
cdr3_nt: TGTGCCAGCAGTGAATATCACAGGGTGACCCAGTACTTC

d_call: TRBD2
v_call: TRBV10-3
j_call: TRBJ2-2
clone_size: few
cdr3_aa: CAISRGDANTGELFF
cdr3_nt: TGTGCCATCAGCCGGGGGGACGCGAACACCGGGGAGCTGTTTTTT

d_call: NA
v_call: TRBV5-4
j_call: TRBJ2-7
clone_size: NA
cdr3_aa: CASSAGLGLLRTESYEQYF
cdr3_nt: TGTGCCAGCAGCGCTGGACTTGGGCTTCTGAGGACGGAATCCTACGAGCAGTACTTC